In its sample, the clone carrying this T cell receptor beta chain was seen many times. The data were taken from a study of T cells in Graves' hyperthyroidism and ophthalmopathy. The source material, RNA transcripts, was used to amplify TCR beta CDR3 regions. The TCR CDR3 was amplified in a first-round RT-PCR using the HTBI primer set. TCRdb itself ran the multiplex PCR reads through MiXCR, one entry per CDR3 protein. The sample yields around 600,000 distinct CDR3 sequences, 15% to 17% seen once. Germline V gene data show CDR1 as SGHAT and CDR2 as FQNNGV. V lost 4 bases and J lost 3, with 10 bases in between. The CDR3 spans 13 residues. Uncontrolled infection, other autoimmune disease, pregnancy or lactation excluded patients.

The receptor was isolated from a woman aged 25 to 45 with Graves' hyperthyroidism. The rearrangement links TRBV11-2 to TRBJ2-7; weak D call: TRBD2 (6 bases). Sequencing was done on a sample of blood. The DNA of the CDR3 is TGTGCCAGCAGCTCAACTAGCAGCTACGAGCAGTACTTC. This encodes CASSSTSSYEQYF.